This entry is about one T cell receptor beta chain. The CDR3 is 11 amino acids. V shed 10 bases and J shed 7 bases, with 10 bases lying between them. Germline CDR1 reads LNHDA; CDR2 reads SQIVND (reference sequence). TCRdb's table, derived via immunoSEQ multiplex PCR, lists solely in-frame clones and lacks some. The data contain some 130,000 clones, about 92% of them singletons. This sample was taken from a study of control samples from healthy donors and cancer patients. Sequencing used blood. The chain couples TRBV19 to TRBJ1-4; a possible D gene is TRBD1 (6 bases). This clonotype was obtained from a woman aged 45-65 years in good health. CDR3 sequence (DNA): TGTGCCAATGACAGGTTTGAAAAACTGTTTTTT. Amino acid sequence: CANDRFEKLFF.